The next 3 T cell receptor beta chains were all read from a single sample in a study of shared clonotypes between healthy human individuals. Data came from immunoSEQ multiplex PCR; TCRdb stores just in-frame clones and leaves some out. The profile shows under 2,500,000 clones, nearly 97% of them singletons. The sample taken for sequencing was naive CD4+ T cells sorted from blood. Subset meaning: CD45RA+ positively selected. The receptors shown here come from a man aged 18 to 30 in good health.

This clone was found once. The V gene is TRBV6-5, the J gene TRBJ2-2, with a tentative D call TRBD1 (6 bases). CDR3 size: 14 residues. Trimming removed 4 bases from V and 5 bases from J, with 11 bases in between. Per the germline V gene, CDR1 is MNHEY and CDR2 is SVGAGI. The CDR3 is CASSWGQKTGELFF. As DNA, the CDR3 is TGTGCCAGCAGTTGGGGGCAGAAAACCGGGGAGCTGTTTTTT.

This chain connects TRBV5-4 to TRBJ1-2; 8 bases line up with TRBD1. V dropped 2 bases and J dropped 5; count of bases not matched to a gene: 8. The CDR3 has 15 residues. Germline values: CDR1 SGHNT, CDR2 YYREEE (reference sequence). The CDR3 bases are TGTGCCAGCAGCTTTCAGGACAGGGAATTTTATGGCTACACCTTC. Its protein is CASSFQDREFYGYTF.

The chain has TRBV6-5 and TRBJ2-7; 12 bases map to TRBD2. The CDR3 is 14 residues long. Germline V gene data show CDR1 as MNHEY and CDR2 as SVGAGI. The junction had 5 bases not matched to a gene; V was cut back by 6 bases and J by 5 bases. CDR3 DNA sequence: TGTGCCAGCAGAGTGGGACTAGCGGGCAACGAGCAGTACTTC. Its protein is CASRVGLAGNEQYF.